Listed below are T cell receptor beta chains from one sample, sequenced in a study of CD8 T cells in ankylosing spondylitis. TCRdb reprocessed the 5' RACE reads with MiXCR, giving one entry per CDR3 protein. The table lists fewer than 550,000 distinct CDR3 sequences, approximately 5% of them singletons. Material: blood, either unsorted or a sorted T cell fraction (not recorded which). These receptors were taken from a male donor with ankylosing spondylitis. CDR3s include the opening cysteine and the closing phenylalanine or tryptophan. Fields, in order: V gene, D gene, clone size, J gene, CDR3 protein, CDR3 DNA. A D gene is named only where the DNA matches it firmly. Part of the rows lack a size; the others show once, few, many or a class for expanded clones.

v_call: TRBV29-1
d_call: -
clone_size: many
j_call: TRBJ2-5
cdr3_aa: CSVERGGETQYF
cdr3_nt: TGCAGCGTCGAAAGGGGTGGAGAGACCCAGTACTTC

v_call: TRBV12-3/TRBV12-4
d_call: -
clone_size: many
j_call: TRBJ2-2
cdr3_aa: CASSLHGGPGELFF
cdr3_nt: TGTGCCAGCAGTTTACACGGGGGCCCCGGGGAGCTGTTTTTT

v_call: TRBV6-5
d_call: -
clone_size: many
j_call: TRBJ2-6
cdr3_aa: CASSYVPYSGANVLTF
cdr3_nt: TGTGCCAGCAGTTACGTCCCATACTCTGGGGCCAACGTCCTGACTTTC

v_call: TRBV9
d_call: TRBD1
clone_size: many
j_call: TRBJ1-2
cdr3_aa: CASSVRTGTKSGYTF
cdr3_nt: TGTGCCAGCAGCGTTCGGACAGGGACAAAGAGTGGCTACACCTTC

v_call: TRBV28
d_call: -
clone_size: many
j_call: TRBJ2-7
cdr3_aa: CASRSNHEQYF
cdr3_nt: TGTGCCAGCAGATCTAACCACGAGCAGTACTTC

v_call: TRBV7-2
d_call: -
clone_size: many
j_call: TRBJ1-1
cdr3_aa: CASSLGSGFEAFF
cdr3_nt: TGTGCCAGCAGCTTAGGGTCCGGATTTGAAGCTTTCTTT

v_call: TRBV9
d_call: TRBD1
clone_size: many
j_call: TRBJ1-2
cdr3_aa: CASSTRQGAPTYGYTF
cdr3_nt: TGTGCCAGCAGCACCCGACAGGGGGCGCCGACCTATGGCTACACCTTC

v_call: TRBV27
d_call: -
clone_size: many
j_call: TRBJ2-7
cdr3_aa: CASSFHRTPSYEQYF
cdr3_nt: TGTGCCAGCAGTTTCCACCGGACACCGTCCTACGAGCAGTACTTC

v_call: TRBV5-1
d_call: -
clone_size: many
j_call: TRBJ2-7
cdr3_aa: CASSSQAIYEQYF
cdr3_nt: TGCGCCAGCAGCTCCCAGGCCATTTACGAGCAGTACTTC

v_call: TRBV5-1
d_call: TRBD1
clone_size: many
j_call: TRBJ1-1
cdr3_aa: CASSLKGVGQGVITEAFF
cdr3_nt: TGCGCCAGCAGCTTGAAAGGGGTGGGTCAGGGGGTGATCACTGAAGCTTTCTTT

v_call: TRBV7-2
d_call: -
clone_size: many
j_call: TRBJ2-7
cdr3_aa: CASSSGYGYEQYF
cdr3_nt: TGTGCCAGCAGCTCGGGTTACGGCTACGAGCAGTACTTC

v_call: TRBV4-3
d_call: -
clone_size: -
j_call: TRBJ2-6
cdr3_aa: CASSQVLGGVSGANVLTF
cdr3_nt: TGCGCCAGCAGCCAAGTTTTAGGGGGGGTATCTGGGGCCAACGTCCTGACTTTC

v_call: TRBV4-2
d_call: TRBD1
clone_size: many
j_call: TRBJ2-7
cdr3_aa: CASTQGAGYEQYF
cdr3_nt: TGTGCCAGCACACAGGGGGCGGGCTACGAGCAGTACTTC